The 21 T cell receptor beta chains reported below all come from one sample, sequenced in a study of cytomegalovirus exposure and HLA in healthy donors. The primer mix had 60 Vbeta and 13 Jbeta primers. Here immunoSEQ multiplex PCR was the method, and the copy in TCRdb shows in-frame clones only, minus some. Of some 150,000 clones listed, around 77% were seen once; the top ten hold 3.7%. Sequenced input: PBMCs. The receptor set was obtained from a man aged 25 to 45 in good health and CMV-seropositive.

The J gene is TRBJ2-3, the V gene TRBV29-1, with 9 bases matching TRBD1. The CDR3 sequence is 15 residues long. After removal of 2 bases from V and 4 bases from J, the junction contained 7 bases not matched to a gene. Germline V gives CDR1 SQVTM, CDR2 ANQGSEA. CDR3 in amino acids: CSVEPGQGIADTQYF. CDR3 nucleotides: TGCAGCGTTGAACCCGGACAGGGGATTGCAGATACGCAGTATTTT.

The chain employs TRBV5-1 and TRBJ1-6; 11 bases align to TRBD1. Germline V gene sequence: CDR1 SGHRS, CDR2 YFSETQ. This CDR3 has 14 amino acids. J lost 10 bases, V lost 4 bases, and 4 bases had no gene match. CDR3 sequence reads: CASSQDRGQSPLHF. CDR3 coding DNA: TGCGCCAGCAGCCAGGACAGGGGGCAGTCACCCCTCCACTTT.

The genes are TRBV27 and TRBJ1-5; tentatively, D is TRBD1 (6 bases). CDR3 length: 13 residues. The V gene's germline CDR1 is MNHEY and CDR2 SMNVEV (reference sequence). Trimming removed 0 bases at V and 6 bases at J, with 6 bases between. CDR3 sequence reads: CASSLSGAQPQHF. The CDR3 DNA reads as TGTGCCAGCAGTTTATCGGGGGCTCAGCCCCAGCATTTT.

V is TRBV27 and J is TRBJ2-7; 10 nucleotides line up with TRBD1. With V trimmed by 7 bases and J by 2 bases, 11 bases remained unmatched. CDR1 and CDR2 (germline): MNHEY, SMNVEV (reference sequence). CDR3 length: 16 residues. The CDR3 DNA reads TGTGCCAGCAAATTATATGGGACAGGGGTAACCTACGAGCAGTACTTC. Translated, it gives CASKLYGTGVTYEQYF.

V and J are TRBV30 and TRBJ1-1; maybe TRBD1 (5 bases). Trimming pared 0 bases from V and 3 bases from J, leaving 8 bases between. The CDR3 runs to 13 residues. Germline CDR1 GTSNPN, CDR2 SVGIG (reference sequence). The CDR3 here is CAWSVVRDTEAFF. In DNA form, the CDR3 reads TGTGCCTGGAGTGTGGTCAGGGACACTGAAGCTTTCTTT. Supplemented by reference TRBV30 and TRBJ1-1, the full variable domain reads SQTIHQWPATLVQPVGSPLSLECTVEGTSNPNLYWYRQAAGRGLQLLFYSVGIGQISSEVPQNLSASRPQDRQFILSSKKLLLSDSGFYLCAWSVVRDTEAFFGQGTRLTVV.

CDR3 protein: CASSSGTGPNTGELFF. The CDR3 bases are TGTGCCAGCAGCTCCGGGACAGGTCCGAACACCGGGGAGCTGTTTTTT. The chain links TRBV7-7 to TRBJ2-2; 8 nucleotides match TRBD1. V dropped 4 bases and J dropped 0; count of bases not matched to a gene: 4. The CDR3 covers 16 residues. Per germline, CDR1 SSHAT and CDR2 FNYEAQ (reference sequence).

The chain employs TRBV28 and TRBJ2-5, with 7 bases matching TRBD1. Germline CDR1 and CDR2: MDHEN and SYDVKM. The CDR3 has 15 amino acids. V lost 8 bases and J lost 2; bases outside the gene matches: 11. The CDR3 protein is CASGRGGQVQETQYF. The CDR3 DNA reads TGTGCCAGCGGTCGGGGCGGACAGGTACAAGAGACCCAGTACTTC. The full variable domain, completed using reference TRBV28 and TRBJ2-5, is DVKVTQSSRYLVKRTGEKVFLECVQDMDHENMFWYRQDPGLGLRLIYFSYDVKMKEKGDIPEGYSVSREKKERFSLILESASTNQTSMYLCASGRGGQVQETQYFGPGTRLLVL.

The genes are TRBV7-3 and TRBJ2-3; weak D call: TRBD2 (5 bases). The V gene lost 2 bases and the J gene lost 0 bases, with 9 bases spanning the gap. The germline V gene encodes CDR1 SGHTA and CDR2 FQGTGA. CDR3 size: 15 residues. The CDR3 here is CASSLEGFSTDTQYF. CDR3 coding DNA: TGTGCCAGCAGCTTAGAGGGCTTTAGCACAGATACGCAGTATTTT. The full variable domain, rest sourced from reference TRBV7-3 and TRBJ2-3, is GAGVSQTPSNKVTEKGKYVELRCDPISGHTALYWYRQSLGQGPEFLIYFQGTGAADDSGLPNDRFFAVRPEGSVSTLKIQRTERGDSAVYLCASSLEGFSTDTQYFGPGTRLTVL.

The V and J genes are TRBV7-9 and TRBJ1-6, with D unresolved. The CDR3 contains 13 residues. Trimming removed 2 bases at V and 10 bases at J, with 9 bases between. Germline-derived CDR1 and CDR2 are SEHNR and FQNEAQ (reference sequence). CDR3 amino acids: CASSLTGLSPLHF. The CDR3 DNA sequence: TGTGCCAGCAGCTTAACCGGGTTATCACCCCTCCACTTT. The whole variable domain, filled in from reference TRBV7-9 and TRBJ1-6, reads DTGVSQNPRHKITKRGQNVTFRCDPISEHNRLYWYRQTLGQGPEFLTYFQNEAQLEKSRLLSDRFSAERPKGSFSTLEIQRTEQGDSAMYLCASSLTGLSPLHFGNGTRLTVT.

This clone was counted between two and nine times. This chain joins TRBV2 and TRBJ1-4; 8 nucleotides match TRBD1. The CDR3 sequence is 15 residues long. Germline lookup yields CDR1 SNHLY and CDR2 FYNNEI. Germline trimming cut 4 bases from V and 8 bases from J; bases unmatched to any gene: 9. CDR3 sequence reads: CASSVGQGRKEKLFF. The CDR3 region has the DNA TGTGCCAGCAGTGTAGGACAGGGAAGGAAGGAAAAACTGTTTTTT.

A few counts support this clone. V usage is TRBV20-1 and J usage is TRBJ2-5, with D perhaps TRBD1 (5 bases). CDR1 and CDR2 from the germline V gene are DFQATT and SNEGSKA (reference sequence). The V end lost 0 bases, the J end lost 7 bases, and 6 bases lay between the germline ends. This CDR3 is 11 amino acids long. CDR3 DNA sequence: TGCAGTGCTAGAGAAGGGGTGACCCAGTACTTC. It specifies CSAREGVTQYF.

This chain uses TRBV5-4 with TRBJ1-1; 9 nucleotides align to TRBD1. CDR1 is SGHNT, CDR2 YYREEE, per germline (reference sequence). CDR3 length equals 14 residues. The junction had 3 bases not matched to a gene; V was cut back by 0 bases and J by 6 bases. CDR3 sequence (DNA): TGTGCCAGCAGCTTGGACAGGGGGCTGGCTGAAGCTTTCTTT. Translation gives CASSLDRGLAEAFF.

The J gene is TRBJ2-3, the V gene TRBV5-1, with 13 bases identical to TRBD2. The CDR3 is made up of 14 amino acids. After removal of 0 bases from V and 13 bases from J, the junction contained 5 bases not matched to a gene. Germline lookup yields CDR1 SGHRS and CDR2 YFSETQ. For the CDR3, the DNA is TGCGCCAGCAGCTTGGCGACTAGCGGGGGGTTGAAGTATTTT. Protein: CASSLATSGGLKYF.

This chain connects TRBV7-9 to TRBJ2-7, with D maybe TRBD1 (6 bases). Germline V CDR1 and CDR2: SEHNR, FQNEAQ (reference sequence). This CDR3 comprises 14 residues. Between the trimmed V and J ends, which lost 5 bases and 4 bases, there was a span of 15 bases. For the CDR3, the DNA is TGTGCCAGCAGCCCCGGGACAAACAATTACGAGCAGTACTTC. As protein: CASSPGTNNYEQYF.

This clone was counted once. The CDR3 is CASSGTGVNYGYTF. For the CDR3, the DNA is TGTGCCAGCAGTGGGACAGGGGTTAACTATGGCTACACCTTC. This chain links TRBV6-6 with TRBJ1-2; 10 bases align to TRBD1. V trimming: 5 bases; J trimming: 1 base; junction bases outside the gene matches: 1. Germline CDR1 and CDR2: MNHNY and SVGAGI (reference sequence). This CDR3 has 14 amino acids.

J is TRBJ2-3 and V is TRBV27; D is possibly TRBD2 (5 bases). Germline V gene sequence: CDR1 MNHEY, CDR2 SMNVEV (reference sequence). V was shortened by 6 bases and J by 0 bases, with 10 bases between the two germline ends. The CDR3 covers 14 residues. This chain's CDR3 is CASSWRGSTDTQYF. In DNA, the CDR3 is TGTGCCAGCAGCTGGAGAGGGAGCACAGATACGCAGTATTTT.

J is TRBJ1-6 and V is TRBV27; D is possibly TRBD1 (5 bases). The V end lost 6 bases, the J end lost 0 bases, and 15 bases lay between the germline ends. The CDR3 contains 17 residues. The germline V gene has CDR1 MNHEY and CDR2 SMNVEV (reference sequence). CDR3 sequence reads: CASSSFYRSSYNSPLHF. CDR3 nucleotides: TGTGCCAGCAGCTCCTTTTACAGGAGCTCCTATAATTCACCCCTCCACTTT.

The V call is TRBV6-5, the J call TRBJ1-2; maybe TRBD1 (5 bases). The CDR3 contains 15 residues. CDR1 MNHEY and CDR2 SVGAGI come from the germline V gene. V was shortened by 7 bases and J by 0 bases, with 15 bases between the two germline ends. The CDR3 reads CASTLGGYTNYGYTF. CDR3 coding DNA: TGTGCCAGCACCCTGGGGGGGTATACTAACTATGGCTACACCTTC.

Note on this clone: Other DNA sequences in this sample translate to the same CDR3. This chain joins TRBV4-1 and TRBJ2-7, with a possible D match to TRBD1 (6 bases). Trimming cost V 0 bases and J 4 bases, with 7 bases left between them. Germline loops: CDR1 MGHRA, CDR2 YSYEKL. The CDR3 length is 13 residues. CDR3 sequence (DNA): TGCGCCAGCAGCCAAGACAGGGGATACGAGCAGTACTTC. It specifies CASSQDRGYEQYF.

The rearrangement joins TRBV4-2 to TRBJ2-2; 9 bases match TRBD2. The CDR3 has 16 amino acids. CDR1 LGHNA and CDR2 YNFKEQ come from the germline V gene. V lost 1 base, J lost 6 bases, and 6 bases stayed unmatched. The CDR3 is CASSQAAGGHAGELFF. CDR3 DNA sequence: TGTGCCAGCAGCCAAGCGGCGGGGGGGCATGCCGGGGAGCTGTTTTTT.

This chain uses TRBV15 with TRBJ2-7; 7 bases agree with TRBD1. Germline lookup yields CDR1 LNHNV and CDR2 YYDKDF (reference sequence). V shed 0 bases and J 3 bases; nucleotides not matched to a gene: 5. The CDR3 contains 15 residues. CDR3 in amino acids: CATSRDRQGVYEQYF. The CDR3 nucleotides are TGTGCCACCAGCAGAGATAGGCAGGGGGTCTACGAGCAGTACTTC.